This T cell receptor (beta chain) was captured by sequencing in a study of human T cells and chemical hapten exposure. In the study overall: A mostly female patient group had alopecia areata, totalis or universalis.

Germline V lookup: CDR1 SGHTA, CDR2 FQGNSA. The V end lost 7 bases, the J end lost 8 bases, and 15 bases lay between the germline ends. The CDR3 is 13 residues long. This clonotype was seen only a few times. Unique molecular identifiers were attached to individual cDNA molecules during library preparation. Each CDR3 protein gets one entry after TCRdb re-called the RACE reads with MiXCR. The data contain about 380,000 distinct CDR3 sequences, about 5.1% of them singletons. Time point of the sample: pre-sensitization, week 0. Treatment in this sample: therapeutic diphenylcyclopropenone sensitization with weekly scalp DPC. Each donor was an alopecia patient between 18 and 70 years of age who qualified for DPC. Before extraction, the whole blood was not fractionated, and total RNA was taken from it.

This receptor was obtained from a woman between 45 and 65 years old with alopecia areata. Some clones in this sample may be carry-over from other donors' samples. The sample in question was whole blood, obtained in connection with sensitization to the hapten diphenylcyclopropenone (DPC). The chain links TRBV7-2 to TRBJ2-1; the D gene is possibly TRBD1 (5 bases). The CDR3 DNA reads TGTGCCAGCACCTGGGGCGCCTTCGATGAGCAGTTCTTC. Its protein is CASTWGAFDEQFF.